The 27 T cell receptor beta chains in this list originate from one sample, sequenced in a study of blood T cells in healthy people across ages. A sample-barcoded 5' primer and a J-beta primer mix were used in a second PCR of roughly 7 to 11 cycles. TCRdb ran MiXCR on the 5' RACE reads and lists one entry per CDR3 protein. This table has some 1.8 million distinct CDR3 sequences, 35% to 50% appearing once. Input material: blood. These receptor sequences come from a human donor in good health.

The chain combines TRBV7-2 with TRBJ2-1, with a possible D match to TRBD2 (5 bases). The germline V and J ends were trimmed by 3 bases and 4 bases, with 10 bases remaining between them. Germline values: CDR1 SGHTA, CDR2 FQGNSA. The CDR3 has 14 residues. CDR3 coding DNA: TGTGCCAGCAGCTTTGGACTCCTATACAATGAGCAGTTCTTC. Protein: CASSFGLLYNEQFF. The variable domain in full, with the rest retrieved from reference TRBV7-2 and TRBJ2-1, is GAGVSQSPSNKVTEKGKDVELRCDPISGHTALYWYRQSLGQGLEFLIYFQGNSAPDKSGLPSDRFSAERTGGSVSTLTIQRTQQEDSAVYLCASSFGLLYNEQFFGPGTRLTVL.

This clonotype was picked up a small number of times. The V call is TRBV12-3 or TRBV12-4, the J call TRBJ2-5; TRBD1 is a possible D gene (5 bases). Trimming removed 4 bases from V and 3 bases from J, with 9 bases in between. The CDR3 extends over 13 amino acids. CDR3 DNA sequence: TGTGCCAGCAGTTCCGACAGAAAAGAGACCCAGTACTTC. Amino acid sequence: CASSSDRKETQYF.

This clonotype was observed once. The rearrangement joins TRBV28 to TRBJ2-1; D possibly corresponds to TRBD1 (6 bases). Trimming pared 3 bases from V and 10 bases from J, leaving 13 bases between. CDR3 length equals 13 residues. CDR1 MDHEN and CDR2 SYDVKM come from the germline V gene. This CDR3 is CASSFTGLGEQFF. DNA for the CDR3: TGTGCCAGCAGTTTTACAGGGTTGGGGGAGCAGTTCTTC.

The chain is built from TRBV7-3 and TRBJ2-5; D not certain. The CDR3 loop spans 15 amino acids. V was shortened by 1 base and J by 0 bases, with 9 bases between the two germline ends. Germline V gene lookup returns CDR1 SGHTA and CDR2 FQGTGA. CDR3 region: CASSLSGANQETQYF. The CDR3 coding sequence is TGTGCCAGCAGCTTAAGCGGAGCGAACCAAGAGACCCAGTACTTC.

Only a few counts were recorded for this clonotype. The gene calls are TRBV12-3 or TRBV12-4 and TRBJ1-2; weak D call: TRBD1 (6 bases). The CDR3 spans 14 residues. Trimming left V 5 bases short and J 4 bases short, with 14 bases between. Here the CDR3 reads CASSPTGFSYGYTF. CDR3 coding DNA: TGTGCCAGCAGTCCGACAGGCTTTAGCTATGGCTACACCTTC.

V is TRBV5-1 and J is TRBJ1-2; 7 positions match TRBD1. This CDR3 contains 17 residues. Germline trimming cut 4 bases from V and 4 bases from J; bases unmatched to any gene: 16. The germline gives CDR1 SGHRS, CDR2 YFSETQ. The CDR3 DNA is TGCGCCAGCAGCCCGGCTGGTCGGGGACAGAAGATCTATGGCTACACCTTC. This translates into CASSPAGRGQKIYGYTF.

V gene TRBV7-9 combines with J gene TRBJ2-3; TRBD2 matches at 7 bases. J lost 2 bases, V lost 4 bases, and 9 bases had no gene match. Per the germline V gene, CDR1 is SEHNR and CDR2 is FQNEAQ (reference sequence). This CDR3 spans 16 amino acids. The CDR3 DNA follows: TGTGCCAGCAGCTCCCCCTGGGGGGACTACACAGATACGCAGTATTTT. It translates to CASSSPWGDYTDTQYF.

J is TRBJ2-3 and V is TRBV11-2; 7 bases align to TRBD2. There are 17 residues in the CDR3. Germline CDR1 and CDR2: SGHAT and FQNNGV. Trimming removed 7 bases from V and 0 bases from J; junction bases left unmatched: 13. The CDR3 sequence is CASNRDSGGSSTDTQYF. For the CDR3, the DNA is TGTGCCAGCAACCGTGATTCGGGGGGATCTAGCACAGATACGCAGTATTTT.

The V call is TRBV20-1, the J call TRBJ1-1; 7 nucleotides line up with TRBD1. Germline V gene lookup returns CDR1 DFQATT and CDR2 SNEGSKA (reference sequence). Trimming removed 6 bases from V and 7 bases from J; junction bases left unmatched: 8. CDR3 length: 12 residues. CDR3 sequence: CSASTGEYEAFF. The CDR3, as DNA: TGCAGTGCCAGTACAGGGGAATATGAAGCTTTCTTT.

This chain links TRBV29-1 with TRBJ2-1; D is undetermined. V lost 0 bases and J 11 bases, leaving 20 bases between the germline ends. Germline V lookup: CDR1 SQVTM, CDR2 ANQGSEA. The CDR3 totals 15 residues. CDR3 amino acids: CSVEDRASPLRQQFF. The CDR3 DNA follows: TGCAGCGTTGAAGATAGGGCCAGTCCGCTCAGGCAGCAGTTCTTC.

CDR3 bases: TGCAGTGCCGCGGGACAGCTTATCTATGGCTACACCTTC. This translates into CSAAGQLIYGYTF. The rearrangement uses TRBV20-1 and TRBJ1-2; 7 bases are shared with TRBD1. The length of the CDR3 is 13 residues. Losses at the gene ends were 6 bases for V and 4 bases for J; bases not matched to a gene: 8. CDR1 DFQATT and CDR2 SNEGSKA come from the germline V gene (reference sequence).

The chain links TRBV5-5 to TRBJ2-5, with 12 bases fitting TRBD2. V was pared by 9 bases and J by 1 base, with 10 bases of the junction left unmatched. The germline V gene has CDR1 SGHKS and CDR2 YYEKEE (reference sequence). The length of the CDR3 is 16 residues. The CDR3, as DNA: TGTGCCAACAGTTTCGGACTAGCGGGATTCCAAGAGACCCAGTACTTC. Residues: CANSFGLAGFQETQYF.

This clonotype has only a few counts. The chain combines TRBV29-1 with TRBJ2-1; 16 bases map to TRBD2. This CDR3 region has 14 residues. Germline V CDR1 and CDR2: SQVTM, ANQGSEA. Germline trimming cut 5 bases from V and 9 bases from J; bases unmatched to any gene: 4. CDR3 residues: CSVPGTSGGVEQFF. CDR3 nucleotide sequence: TGCAGCGTTCCAGGGACTAGCGGGGGGGTTGAGCAGTTCTTC.

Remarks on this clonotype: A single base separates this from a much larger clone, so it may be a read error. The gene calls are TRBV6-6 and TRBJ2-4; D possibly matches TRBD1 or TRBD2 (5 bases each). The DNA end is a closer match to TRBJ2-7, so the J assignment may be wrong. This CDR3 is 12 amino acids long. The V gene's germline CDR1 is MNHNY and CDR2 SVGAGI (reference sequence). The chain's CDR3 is CASRDVSCEQYF. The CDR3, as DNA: TGTGCCAGCCGGGACGTCTCCTGCGAGCAGTACTTC.

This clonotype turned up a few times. The CDR3 here is CATSRDRGGDTDTQYF. The CDR3 bases are TGTGCCACCAGCAGAGATCGCGGCGGAGACACAGATACGCAGTATTTT. This rearrangement joins TRBV15 to TRBJ2-3; D unclear. The CDR3 sequence is 16 residues long. Germline CDR1 and CDR2: LNHNV and YYDKDF (reference sequence). Trimming removed 0 bases at V and 2 bases at J, with 12 bases between.

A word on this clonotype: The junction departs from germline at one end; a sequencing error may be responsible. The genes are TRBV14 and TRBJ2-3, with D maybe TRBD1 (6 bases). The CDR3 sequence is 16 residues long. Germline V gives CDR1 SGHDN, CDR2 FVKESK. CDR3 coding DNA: TGTGCCAGCAGCCATACGAGCTGGGGGCATACAGGTACGCAGTATTTT. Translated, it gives CASSHTSWGHTGTQYF.

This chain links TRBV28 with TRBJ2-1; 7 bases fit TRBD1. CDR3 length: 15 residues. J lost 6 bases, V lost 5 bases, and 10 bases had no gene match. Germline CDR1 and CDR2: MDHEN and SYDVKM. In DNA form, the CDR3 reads TGTGCCAGCAGTGGCGCCCTCGACAGGGTCAATGAGCAGTTCTTC. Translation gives CASSGALDRVNEQFF. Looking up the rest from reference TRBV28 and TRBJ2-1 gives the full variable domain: DVKVTQSSRYLVKRTGEKVFLECVQDMDHENMFWYRQDPGLGLRLIYFSYDVKMKEKGDIPEGYSVSREKKERFSLILESASTNQTSMYLCASSGALDRVNEQFFGPGTRLTVL.

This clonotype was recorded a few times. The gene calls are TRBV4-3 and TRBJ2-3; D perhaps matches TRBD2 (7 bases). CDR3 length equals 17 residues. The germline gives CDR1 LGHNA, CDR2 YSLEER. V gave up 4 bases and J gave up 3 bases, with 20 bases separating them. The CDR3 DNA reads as TGCGCCAGCAGCCGATCACGAGGGGGGGCATCGACAGATACGCAGTATTTT. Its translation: CASSRSRGGASTDTQYF.

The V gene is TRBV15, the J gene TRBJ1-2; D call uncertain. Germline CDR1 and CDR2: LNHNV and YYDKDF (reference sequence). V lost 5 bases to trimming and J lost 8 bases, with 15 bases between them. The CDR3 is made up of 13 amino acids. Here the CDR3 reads CATSGVFDSGYTF. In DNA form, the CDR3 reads TGTGCCACCAGCGGAGTGTTCGATTCCGGCTACACCTTC. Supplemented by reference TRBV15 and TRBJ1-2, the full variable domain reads DAMVIQNPRYQVTQFGKPVTLSCSQTLNHNVMYWYQQKSSQAPKLLFHYYDKDFNNEADTPDNFQSRRPNTSFCFLDIRSPGLGDTAMYLCATSGVFDSGYTFGSGTRLTVV.

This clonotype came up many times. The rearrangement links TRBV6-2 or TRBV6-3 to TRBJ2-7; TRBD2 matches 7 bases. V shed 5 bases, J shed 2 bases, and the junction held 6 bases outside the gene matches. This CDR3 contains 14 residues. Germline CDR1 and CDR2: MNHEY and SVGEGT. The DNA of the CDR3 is TGTGCCAGCAGTCCGGGGACTATTCCCTACGAGCAGTACTTC. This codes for CASSPGTIPYEQYF.

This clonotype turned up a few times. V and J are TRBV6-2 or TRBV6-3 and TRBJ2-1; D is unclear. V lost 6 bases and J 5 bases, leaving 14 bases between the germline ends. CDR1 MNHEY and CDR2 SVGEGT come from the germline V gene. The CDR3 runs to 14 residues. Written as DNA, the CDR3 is TGTGCCAGCAGGTACGGAGAAGGGAACAATGAGCAGTTCTTC. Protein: CASRYGEGNNEQFF.

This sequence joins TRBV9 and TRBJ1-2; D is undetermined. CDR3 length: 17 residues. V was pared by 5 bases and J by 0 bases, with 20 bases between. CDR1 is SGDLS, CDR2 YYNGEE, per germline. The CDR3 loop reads CASRNRFKFDANYGYTF. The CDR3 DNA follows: TGTGCCAGCAGGAACCGGTTTAAGTTCGATGCTAACTATGGCTACACCTTC.

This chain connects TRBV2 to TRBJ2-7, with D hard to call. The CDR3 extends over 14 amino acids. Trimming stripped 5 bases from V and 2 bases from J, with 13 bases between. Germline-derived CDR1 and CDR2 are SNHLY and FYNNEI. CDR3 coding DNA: TGTGCCAGCAGTCTTGACTCCCTGGCCTACGAGCAGTACTTC. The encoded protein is CASSLDSLAYEQYF.

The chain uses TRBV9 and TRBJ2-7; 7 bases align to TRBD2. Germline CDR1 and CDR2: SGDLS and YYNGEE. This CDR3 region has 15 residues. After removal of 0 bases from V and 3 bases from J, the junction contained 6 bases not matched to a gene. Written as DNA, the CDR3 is TGTGCCAGCAGCGTAGGGGGAAGGGAGGGCTACGAGCAGTACTTC. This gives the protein CASSVGGREGYEQYF. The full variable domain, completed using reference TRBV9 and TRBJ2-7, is DSGVTQTPKHLITATGQRVTLRCSPRSGDLSVYWYQQSLDQGLQFLIQYYNGEERAKGNILERFSAQQFPDLHSELNLSSLELGDSALYFCASSVGGREGYEQYFGPGTRLTVT.

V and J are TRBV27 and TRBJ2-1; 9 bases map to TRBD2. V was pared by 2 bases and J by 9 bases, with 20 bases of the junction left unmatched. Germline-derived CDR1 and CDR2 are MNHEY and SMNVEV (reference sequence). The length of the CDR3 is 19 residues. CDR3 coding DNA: TGTGCCAGCAGTTTAAAGTCCCTTTACACAGCGGGGGGCCGAGGTGAGCAGTTCTTC. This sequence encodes CASSLKSLYTAGGRGEQFF.

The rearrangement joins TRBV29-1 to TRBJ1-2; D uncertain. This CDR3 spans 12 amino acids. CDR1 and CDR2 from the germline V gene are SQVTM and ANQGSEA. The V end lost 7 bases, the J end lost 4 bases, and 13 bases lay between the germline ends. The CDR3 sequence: CSGVDEGYGYTF. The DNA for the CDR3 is TGCAGCGGTGTTGATGAAGGCTATGGCTACACCTTC.

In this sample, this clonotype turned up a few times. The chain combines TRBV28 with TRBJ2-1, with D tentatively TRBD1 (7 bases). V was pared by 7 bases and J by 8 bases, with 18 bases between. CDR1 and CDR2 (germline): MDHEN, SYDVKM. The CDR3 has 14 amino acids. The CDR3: CASTLGQGGDEQFF. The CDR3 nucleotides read TGTGCCAGCACCCTAGGGCAGGGGGGCGATGAGCAGTTCTTC. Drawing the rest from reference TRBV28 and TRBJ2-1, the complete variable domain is DVKVTQSSRYLVKRTGEKVFLECVQDMDHENMFWYRQDPGLGLRLIYFSYDVKMKEKGDIPEGYSVSREKKERFSLILESASTNQTSMYLCASTLGQGGDEQFFGPGTRLTVL.